The 21 T cell receptor beta chains below come from one sample, sequenced in a study of blood T cell repertoires in COVID-19. This table comes from immunoSEQ multiplex PCR, and its TCRdb copy is limited to in-frame clones, with some not included. The sample records around 170,000 clones, 84% being singletons. The sequenced sample consisted of PBMCs or T cells enriched from blood (not recorded which). These receptors were collected from a man aged 50 or older who had recovered from COVID-19.

This sequence joins TRBV28 and TRBJ2-5, with D uncertain. Trimming cost V 5 bases and J 3 bases, with 10 bases left between them. CDR3 size: 13 residues. The germline V gene encodes CDR1 MDHEN and CDR2 SYDVKM. CDR3 nucleotides: TGTGCCAGCAGTAGGAGACCTGAAGAGACCCAGTACTTC. This sequence encodes CASSRRPEETQYF.

This clone was seen more than once but under ten times. V and J are TRBV5-5 and TRBJ2-7; 9 positions match TRBD2. The CDR3 loop spans 16 amino acids. Germline CDR1 SGHKS, CDR2 YYEKEE (reference sequence). V lost 4 bases to trimming and J lost 4 bases; unmatched junction nucleotides: 12. Here the CDR3 reads CASSQEPTSGPYEQYF. The CDR3 coding sequence is TGTGCCAGCAGCCAAGAACCGACTAGCGGCCCGTACGAGCAGTACTTC.

CDR3 amino acids: CASSYGQGNIQYF. The CDR3 bases are TGTGCCAGCAGCTACGGACAGGGAAACATTCAGTACTTC. The V call is TRBV7-2, the J call TRBJ2-4; TRBD1 matches at 8 bases. The germline CDR1 and CDR2 sequences are SGHTA and FQGNSA. The length of the CDR3 is 13 residues. The ends lost 4 bases at V and 6 bases at J; junction bases unmatched: 2. The complete variable domain, with remaining parts taken from reference TRBV7-2 and TRBJ2-4, reads GAGVSQSPSNKVTEKGKDVELRCDPISGHTALYWYRQSLGQGLEFLIYFQGNSAPDKSGLPSDRFSAERTGGSVSTLTIQRTQQEDSAVYLCASSYGQGNIQYFGAGTRLSVL.

The V gene is TRBV7-2, the J gene TRBJ1-3; D gene unclear. The CDR3 covers 15 residues. CDR1 is SGHTA and CDR2 is FQGNSA in the germline V gene. V lost 0 bases, J lost 0 bases, and 6 bases lay in between. The CDR3, as DNA: TGTGCCAGCAGCTTAGCCCGGTCCTCTGGAAACACCATATATTTT. This encodes CASSLARSSGNTIYF.

This clone was seen a few times. This rearrangement joins TRBV5-8 to TRBJ1-5; D possibly corresponds to TRBD1 (5 bases). The V gene's germline CDR1 is SGHTS and CDR2 YDEGEE. The V and J ends lost 3 bases and 1 base respectively, with 23 bases between them. The CDR3 length is 19 residues. In DNA form, the CDR3 reads TGTGCCAGCAGCTCCCAGAGGACGGCGGGGGTATTCAGCAATCAGCCCCAGCATTTT. Translation: CASSSQRTAGVFSNQPQHF.

V is TRBV7-2 and J is TRBJ1-1; weak D call: TRBD1 (6 bases). V dropped 4 bases and J dropped 6 bases, with 18 bases sitting between them. The CDR3 spans 15 residues. CDR1 is SGHTA, CDR2 FQGNSA, per germline. CDR3 region: CASSYQRDTGPEAFF. The CDR3 coding sequence is TGTGCCAGCAGCTACCAGCGGGACACAGGTCCTGAAGCTTTCTTT.

The chain is built from TRBV2 and TRBJ1-1, with D possibly matching TRBD1 (5 bases). The CDR3 loop spans 15 amino acids. Looked up from germline, CDR1 is SNHLY and CDR2 is FYNNEI. V was clipped by 6 bases and J by 0 bases, with 14 bases between them. The CDR3 region is CASRKQENMNTEAFF. Here the CDR3 DNA reads TGTGCCAGCAGAAAACAGGAAAACATGAACACTGAAGCTTTCTTT.

The chain has TRBV4-1 and TRBJ2-1; 7 nucleotides match TRBD1. This CDR3 region has 15 residues. Trimming removed 0 bases from V and 6 bases from J; junction bases left unmatched: 5. The germline gives CDR1 MGHRA, CDR2 YSYEKL. CDR3 in amino acids: CASSQDTGVVNEQFF. CDR3 nucleotides: TGCGCCAGCAGCCAAGATACAGGGGTTGTCAATGAGCAGTTCTTC.

The V call is TRBV28, the J call TRBJ1-4, with D tentatively TRBD1 (6 bases). V lost 6 bases and J 8 bases, leaving 13 bases between the germline ends. This CDR3 is 13 amino acids long. Germline loops: CDR1 MDHEN, CDR2 SYDVKM. The CDR3 here is CASRPGGGEKLFF. The DNA of the CDR3 is TGTGCCAGCAGGCCGGGGGGCGGGGAAAAACTGTTTTTT.

In its sample, this clone was seen a few times. The CDR3 nucleotides read TGTGCCAGCAGCCCAAGTGGTATGGCTCTCTATGGCTACACCTTC. Its translation: CASSPSGMALYGYTF. This chain uses TRBV7-2 with TRBJ1-2; D not certain. This CDR3 has 15 residues. CDR1 is SGHTA, CDR2 FQGNSA, per germline. With 5 bases removed from V and 4 bases from J, the gap between germline ends came to 17 bases.

Here the CDR3 reads CASSAGTPAINQPQHF. CDR3 nucleotide sequence: TGTGCCAGCAGTGCCGGGACACCCGCAATCAATCAGCCCCAGCATTTT. The J gene is TRBJ1-5, the V gene TRBV6-1; D is possibly TRBD1 (6 bases). V lost 4 bases and J 3 bases, leaving 16 bases between the germline ends. Looked up from germline, CDR1 is MNHNS and CDR2 is SASEGT. The CDR3 is made up of 16 amino acids.

J is TRBJ2-3 and V is TRBV9, with 7 bases identical to TRBD2. The V gene end was trimmed by 1 base and the J gene end by 0 bases; junction bases not matched to a gene: 14. Germline CDR1 SGDLS, CDR2 YYNGEE. This CDR3 spans 19 amino acids. This chain's CDR3 is CASSVRERGSGFSTDTQYF. For the CDR3, the DNA is TGTGCCAGCAGCGTACGCGAGCGGGGAAGCGGATTTAGCACAGATACGCAGTATTTT.

V is TRBV5-1 and J is TRBJ2-3, with 7 bases lining up with TRBD1. The trim removed 3 bases at V and 0 bases at J, leaving 10 bases unmatched. Germline V lookup: CDR1 SGHRS, CDR2 YFSETQ. This CDR3 is built from 17 residues. The CDR3, as DNA: TGCGCCAGCAGCTCGAATACAGGGGTTTGGAGCACAGATACGCAGTATTTT. Protein product: CASSSNTGVWSTDTQYF.

The CDR3 DNA is TGTGCCAGTAGTATAGCCGTAACAGTCTGGCAGCCCCAGCATTTT. Its translation: CASSIAVTVWQPQHF. The V gene is TRBV19, the J gene TRBJ1-5; D gene ambiguous. The V gene's germline CDR1 is LNHDA and CDR2 SQIVND (reference sequence). The V gene lost 1 base and the J gene lost 7 bases, with 14 bases spanning the gap. The CDR3 sequence is 15 residues long.

The chain is built from TRBV5-4 and TRBJ1-6; D may be TRBD1 (5 bases). V shed 4 bases and J shed 5 bases, with 16 bases lying between them. This CDR3 is built from 16 residues. The germline V gene has CDR1 SGHNT and CDR2 YYREEE (reference sequence). CDR3 DNA sequence: TGTGCCAGCAGCCTGCGGGGACGTTCGAATAATTCACCCCTCCACTTT. Its protein product is CASSLRGRSNNSPLHF. Full variable domain (outside the CDR3, taken from reference TRBV5-4 and TRBJ1-6): ETGVTQSPTHLIKTRGQQVTLRCSSQSGHNTVSWYQQALGQGPQFIFQYYREEENGRGNFPPRFSGLQFPNYSSELNVNALELDDSALYLCASSLRGRSNNSPLHFGNGTRLTVT.

This rearrangement joins TRBV29-1 to TRBJ1-1, with 7 bases matching TRBD1. The length of the CDR3 is 12 residues. Germline V gene sequence: CDR1 SQVTM, CDR2 ANQGSEA. V shed 4 bases and J 1 base; nucleotides not matched to a gene: 0. The CDR3 loop reads CSVAGGNTEAFF. Here the CDR3 DNA reads TGCAGCGTTGCAGGGGGGAACACTGAAGCTTTCTTT.

The rearrangement joins TRBV21-1 to TRBJ1-6. TRBV21-1 is an annotated pseudogene. The length of the CDR3 is 14 residues. CDR3 amino acids: CASSRREGNSPLHF. CDR3 in DNA: TGTGCCAGCAGCAGGAGGGAGGGTAATTCACCCCTCCACTTT.

The rearrangement uses TRBV5-8 and TRBJ1-1, with no clear D. The V gene's germline CDR1 is SGHTS and CDR2 YDEGEE. The CDR3 covers 14 residues. Trimming left V 0 bases short and J 7 bases short, with 13 bases between. CDR3 nucleotide sequence: TGTGCCAGCAGCTTGGGCGCAGTTTCGGGTGAAGCTTTCTTT. Protein: CASSLGAVSGEAFF.

This chain connects TRBV5-5 to TRBJ2-1, with D tentatively TRBD1 (7 bases). Germline assignment: CDR1 SGHKS and CDR2 YYEKEE (reference sequence). CDR3 size: 14 residues. V was clipped by 4 bases and J by 4 bases, with 12 bases between them. The CDR3, as DNA: TGTGCCAGCAGCGCGGGGACAGCTTACAATGAGCAGTTCTTC. Its translation: CASSAGTAYNEQFF.

This clone was recorded a few times. V gene TRBV19 combines with J gene TRBJ2-7, with 8 bases that match TRBD1. The CDR3 length is 15 residues. CDR1 and CDR2 (germline): LNHDA, SQIVND (reference sequence). The junction had 8 bases not matched to a gene; V was cut back by 4 bases and J by 3 bases. For the CDR3, the DNA is TGTGCCAGTAGTAGGACCGGGACAGGCTTCTACGAGCAGTACTTC. It is translated as CASSRTGTGFYEQYF.

This rearrangement joins TRBV7-2 to TRBJ2-5, with a weak D call TRBD1 (5 bases). This CDR3 has 14 amino acids. V lost 4 bases and J lost 0, with 9 bases in between. The germline V gene encodes CDR1 SGHTA and CDR2 FQGNSA. CDR3 amino acids: CASSSLGDQETQYF. The CDR3 coding sequence is TGTGCCAGCAGCTCCCTAGGGGACCAAGAGACCCAGTACTTC.